A selection of T cell receptor beta chains follows, all from one sample in a study of blood T cell repertoires in COVID-19. Data came from immunoSEQ multiplex PCR; TCRdb stores just in-frame clones and leaves some out. The table shows about 300,000 clones, with around 89% occurring only once. Sequencing input: peripheral blood. Source of these receptors: a woman between 45 and 60 years old with COVID-19, enrolled during active disease. CDR3s include the opening cysteine and the closing phenylalanine or tryptophan. The order of the fields is CDR3 protein, J gene, D gene, V gene. A D gene is named only where the DNA matches it firmly.

cdr3_aa: CASSYSSKNYEQYF; j_call: TRBJ2-7; d_call: .; v_call: TRBV6-6
cdr3_aa: CATRLGSGNSNQPQHF; j_call: TRBJ1-5; d_call: .; v_call: TRBV27
cdr3_aa: CASHAPGGTYNEQFF; j_call: TRBJ2-1; d_call: TRBD2; v_call: TRBV5-4
cdr3_aa: CASIPGLAFYEQYF; j_call: TRBJ2-7; d_call: TRBD2; v_call: TRBV28
cdr3_aa: CAISESKGVSQETQYF; j_call: TRBJ2-5; d_call: .; v_call: TRBV10-3
cdr3_aa: CASSQGGPGRAEAFF; j_call: TRBJ1-1; d_call: .; v_call: TRBV3-1/TRBV3-2
cdr3_aa: CASSLGSGSSYEQYF; j_call: TRBJ2-7; d_call: TRBD2; v_call: TRBV7-2
cdr3_aa: CASSPPPNTGELFF; j_call: TRBJ2-2; d_call: .; v_call: TRBV5-1
cdr3_aa: CASSLGTSGYNEQFF; j_call: TRBJ2-1; d_call: TRBD2; v_call: TRBV11-3
cdr3_aa: CASSRGTSGIYEQYF; j_call: TRBJ2-7; d_call: TRBD2; v_call: TRBV5-1
cdr3_aa: CASRGLAGGPKTQYF; j_call: TRBJ2-5; d_call: TRBD2; v_call: TRBV7-9
cdr3_aa: CASSSPGQGHQGVGNYGYTF; j_call: TRBJ1-2; d_call: TRBD1; v_call: TRBV5-8
cdr3_aa: CASTTDRGGEQYF; j_call: TRBJ2-7; d_call: TRBD1; v_call: TRBV12-3/TRBV12-4